The clone carrying this T cell receptor beta chain is a singleton in its sample. Naive CD8 isolation took CD45RO-negative cells positively selected for CCR7 and excluded terminally differentiated effector memory CD45RA+ cells. Every contributor of samples was a Caucasian grown-up residing in Nashville, Tennessee. The data derive from a study of shared clonotypes between healthy human individuals. Germline V gene lookup returns CDR1 SGHRS and CDR2 YFSETQ. V lost 3 bases and J lost 5, with 12 bases in between. The CDR3 is made up of 14 amino acids. Across several immunoSEQ plates, the genomic DNA of each subset was split evenly. In the original processing: Junction-only sequences without quality scores came from ImmunoSEQ, so filtering differed. Only in-frame clones appear in the TCRdb table, and some are missing; sequencing was by immunoSEQ multiplex PCR. That table furnishes V, J and clone size, whereas the DNA furnished D and trimming. The sample shows about 2.1 million clones, 80% to 95% of them seen only once.

J is TRBJ2-1 and V is TRBV5-1, with a weak D call TRBD2 (6 bases). The sequence was obtained from a man between 18 and 29 years old in good health. Some clones in this sample may be carry-over from other donors' samples. The sequencing sample was made of naive CD8+ T cells from PBMCs. The CDR3 DNA reads TGCGCCAGCAGCTCCGGGACTTTAGACAATGAGCAGTTCTTC. Residues: CASSSGTLDNEQFF.